This paragraph covers one T cell receptor (beta chain) sequence. Its cognate antigen is unknown. Clones were read by immunoSEQ multiplex PCR, and TCRdb kept only the in-frame ones, dropping some. The table lists over 110,000 clones, around 93% of them singletons. The sample belongs to a study of T cell responses to AZD1222 COVID-19 vaccine. Whole-study findings and limits: At baseline, just six AZD1222 recipients tested seropositive. Spike as a whole was targeted by vaccine-associated CD4 TCRs, dominant at 160-218 and 743-854.

The CDR3 consists of 15 residues. CDR1 is SGHVS, CDR2 FNYEAQ, per germline. The ends were cut back, 1 base at V and 0 bases at J, with 9 bases in the middle. This receptor was taken from an adult in good health. The chain uses TRBV7-6 and TRBJ1-1, with D unresolved. The specimen comprised peripheral blood, sampled on day 0 of AZD1222 vaccination. The CDR3 region has the DNA TGTGCCAGCAGCTTAGTTCCGGGCATGAACACTGAAGCTTTCTTT. Translating gives CASSLVPGMNTEAFF.